This T cell receptor (beta chain) was obtained from a study of cytomegalovirus exposure and HLA in healthy donors. This clone was detected only a few times. Its antigen is unknown. The study's findings and limits: Roughly even sequencing depth across donors was the assumption behind the presence/absence analyses.

With 60 Vbeta and 13 Jbeta primers, the PCR was carried out. Method: immunoSEQ multiplex PCR; TCRdb's copy keeps in-frame clones and lacks some. The sample lists around 130,000 clones, around four fifths seen once, with 2.7% in the top ten. V lost 0 bases and J lost 3; bases outside the gene matches: 1. Germline-derived CDR1 and CDR2 are SGHRS and YFSETQ. CDR3 length: 15 residues. This chain joins TRBV5-1 and TRBJ2-7, with 12 nucleotides matching TRBD2. This clonotype originated in a boy aged 2 to 10 in good health and CMV-seronegative. Input material: PBMCs. DNA for the CDR3: TGCGCCAGCAGCTTGGGGACTAGCGGGAACTACGAGCAGTACGTC. Amino acid sequence: CASSLGTSGNYEQYV.